What follows is one TCR beta chain and its context. The record originates from a study of blood T cell repertoires in COVID-19. Whole-study context: T cells, B-cell-depleted T cells, or PBMCs supplied cDNA or gDNA.

Adults between about 18 and 89 years of age took part from 24 US areas. Participants reported their clinical history, and cohort assignment relied on those reports. Measured with immunoSEQ multiplex PCR; TCRdb has only the in-frame clones, and not every one. The sample holds about 460,000 clones, around nine tenths seen once. Germline lookup yields CDR1 LGHNT and CDR2 FRNRAP. CDR3 length: 13 amino acids. V was cut by 1 base and J by 6 bases, with 7 bases left in between. The sequenced sample consisted of PBMCs or T cells enriched from blood (not recorded which). The rearrangement links TRBV12-5 to TRBJ2-1; no firm D call. The receptor was derived from an older woman who had recovered from COVID-19. CDR3 nucleotides: TGTGCTAGTGGTTTGGGTGGCCCCAATGAGCAGTTCTTC. Amino acid sequence: CASGLGGPNEQFF.